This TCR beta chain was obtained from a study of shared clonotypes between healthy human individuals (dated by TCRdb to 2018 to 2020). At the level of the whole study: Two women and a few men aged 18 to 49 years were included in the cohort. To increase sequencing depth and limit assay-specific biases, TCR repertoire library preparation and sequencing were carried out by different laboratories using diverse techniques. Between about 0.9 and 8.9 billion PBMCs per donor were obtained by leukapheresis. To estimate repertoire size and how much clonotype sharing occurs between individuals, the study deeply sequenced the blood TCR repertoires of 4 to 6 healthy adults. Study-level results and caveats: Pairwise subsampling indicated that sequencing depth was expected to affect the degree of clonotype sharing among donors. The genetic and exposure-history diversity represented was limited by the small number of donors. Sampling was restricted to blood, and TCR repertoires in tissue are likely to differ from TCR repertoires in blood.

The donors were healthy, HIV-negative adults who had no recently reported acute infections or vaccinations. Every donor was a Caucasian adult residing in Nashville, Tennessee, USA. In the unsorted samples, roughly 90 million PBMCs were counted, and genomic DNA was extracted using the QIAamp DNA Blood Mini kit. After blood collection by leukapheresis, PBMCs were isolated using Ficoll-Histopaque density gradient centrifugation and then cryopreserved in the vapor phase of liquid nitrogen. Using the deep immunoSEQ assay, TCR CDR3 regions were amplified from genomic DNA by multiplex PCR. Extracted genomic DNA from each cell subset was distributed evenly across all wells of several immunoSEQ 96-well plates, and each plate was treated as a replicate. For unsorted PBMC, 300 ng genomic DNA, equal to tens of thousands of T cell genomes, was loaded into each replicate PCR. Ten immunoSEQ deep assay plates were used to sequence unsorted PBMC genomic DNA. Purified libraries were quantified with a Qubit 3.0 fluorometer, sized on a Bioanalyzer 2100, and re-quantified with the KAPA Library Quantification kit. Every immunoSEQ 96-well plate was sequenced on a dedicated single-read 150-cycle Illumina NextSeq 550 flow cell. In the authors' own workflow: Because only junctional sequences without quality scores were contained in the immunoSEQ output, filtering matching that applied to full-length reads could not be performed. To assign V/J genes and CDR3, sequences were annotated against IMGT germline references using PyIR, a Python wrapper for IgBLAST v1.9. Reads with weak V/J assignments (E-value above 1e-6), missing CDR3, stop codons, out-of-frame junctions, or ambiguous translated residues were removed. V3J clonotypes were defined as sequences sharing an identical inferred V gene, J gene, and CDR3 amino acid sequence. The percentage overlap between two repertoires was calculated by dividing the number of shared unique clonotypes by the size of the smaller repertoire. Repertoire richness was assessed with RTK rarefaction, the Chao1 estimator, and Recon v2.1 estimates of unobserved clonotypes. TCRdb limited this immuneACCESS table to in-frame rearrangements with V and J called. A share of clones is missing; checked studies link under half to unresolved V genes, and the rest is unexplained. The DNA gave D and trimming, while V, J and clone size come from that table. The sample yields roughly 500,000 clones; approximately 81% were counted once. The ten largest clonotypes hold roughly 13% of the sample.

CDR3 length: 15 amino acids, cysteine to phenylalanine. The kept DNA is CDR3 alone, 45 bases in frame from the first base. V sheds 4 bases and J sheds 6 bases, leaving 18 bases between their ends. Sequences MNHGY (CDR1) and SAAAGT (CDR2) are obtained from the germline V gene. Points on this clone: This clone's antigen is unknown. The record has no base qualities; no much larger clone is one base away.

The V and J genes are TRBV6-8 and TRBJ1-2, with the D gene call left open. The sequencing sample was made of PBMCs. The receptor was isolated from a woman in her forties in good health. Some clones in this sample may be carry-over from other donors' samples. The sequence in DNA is TGTGCCAGCAGTTCGGCCCCGTCGGGGAGTGATGGCTACACCTTC. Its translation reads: CASSSAPSGSDGYTF.